This T cell receptor beta chain was captured in a study of shared T cell receptors in the human thymus. Trimming shortened V by 8 bases and J by 1 base, and 10 bases separated the two germline ends. Germline V gene data show CDR1 as ENHRY and CDR2 as SYGVKD. CDR3 size: 13 residues. Using immunoSEQ multiplex PCR, the repertoire was profiled, and TCRdb retains in-frame clones only, with some absent. In the table there are about 660,000 clones, 88% of which are singletons. The sample was also reused in another study, on human thymus T cells.

The source is a boy younger than two with a congenital heart defect. The J gene is TRBJ2-3, the V gene TRBV10-3, with D tentatively TRBD2 (7 bases). Sample: thymocytes. The DNA of the CDR3 is TGTGCCATCCGGGGGGCAGGCACAGATACGCAGTATTTT. Protein: CAIRGAGTDTQYF.